This TCR beta chain was documented in a study of beta chain features in type 1 diabetes. General study points: A moderate, significant TCRB CDR3 shortening appeared in type 1 diabetes across four CD4+ subsets. Cells with high TCR expression could be over-represented when cDNA is sequenced.

V lost 2 bases and J lost 3, with 2 bases in between. This CDR3 has 12 amino acids. Germline values: CDR1 LNHNV, CDR2 YYDKDF (reference sequence). The whole isolated RNA underwent reverse transcription, so sequencing captured expressed TCRB transcripts. Deep immunoSEQ sequencing covered naive, central memory and regulatory T cell samples. Sequencing used immunoSEQ multiplex PCR; TCRdb keeps in-frame clones, though not all of them. The table lists approximately 150,000 clones, 13% of them singletons, with roughly 1.4% in the top ten. The table lists this clone with a few counts. The antigen is unknown. The sequenced material came from central memory CD4+ T cells from blood. The chain combines TRBV15 with TRBJ1-5; D is ambiguous. This TCR was sampled from a young man with type 1 diabetes. Here the CDR3 DNA reads TGTGCCACCAGCAGACCCAATCAGCCCCAGCATTTT. This sequence encodes CATSRPNQPQHF.